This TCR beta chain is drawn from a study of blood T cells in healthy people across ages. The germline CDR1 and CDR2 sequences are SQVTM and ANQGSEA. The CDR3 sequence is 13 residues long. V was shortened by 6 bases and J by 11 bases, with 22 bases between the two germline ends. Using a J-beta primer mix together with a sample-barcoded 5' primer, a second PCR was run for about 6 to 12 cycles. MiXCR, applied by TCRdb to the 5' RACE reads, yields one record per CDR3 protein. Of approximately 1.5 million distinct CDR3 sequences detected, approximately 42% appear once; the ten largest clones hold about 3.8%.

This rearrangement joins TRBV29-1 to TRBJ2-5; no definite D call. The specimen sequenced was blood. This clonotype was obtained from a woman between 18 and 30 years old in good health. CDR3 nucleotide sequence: TGCAGCGTAGACACCAACCGAGACAATGAGCAGTACTTC. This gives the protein CSVDTNRDNEQYF.